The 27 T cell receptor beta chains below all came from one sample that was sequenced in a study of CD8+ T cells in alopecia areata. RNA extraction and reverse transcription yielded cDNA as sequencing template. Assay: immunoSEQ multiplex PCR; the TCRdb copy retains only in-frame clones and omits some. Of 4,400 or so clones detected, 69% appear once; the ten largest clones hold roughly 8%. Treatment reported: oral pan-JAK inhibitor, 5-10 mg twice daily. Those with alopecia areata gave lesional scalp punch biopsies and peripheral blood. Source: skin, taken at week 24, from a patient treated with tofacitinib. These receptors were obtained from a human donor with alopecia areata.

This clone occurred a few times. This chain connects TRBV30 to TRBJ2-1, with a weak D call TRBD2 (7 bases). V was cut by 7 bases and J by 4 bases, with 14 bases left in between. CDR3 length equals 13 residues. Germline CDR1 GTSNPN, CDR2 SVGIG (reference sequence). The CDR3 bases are TGTGCCTCATACAGGGAGGGGTACAATGAGCAGTTCTTC. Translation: CASYREGYNEQFF.

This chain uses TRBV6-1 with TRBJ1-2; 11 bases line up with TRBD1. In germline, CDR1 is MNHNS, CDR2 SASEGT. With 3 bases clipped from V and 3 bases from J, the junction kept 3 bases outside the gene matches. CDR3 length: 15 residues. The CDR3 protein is CASSERTGGHYGYTF. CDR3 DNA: TGTGCCAGCAGTGAGCGGACAGGGGGCCACTATGGCTACACCTTC.

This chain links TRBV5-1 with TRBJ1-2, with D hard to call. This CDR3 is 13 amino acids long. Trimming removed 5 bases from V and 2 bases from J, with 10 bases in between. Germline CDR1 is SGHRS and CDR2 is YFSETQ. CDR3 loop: CASRKDDNYGYTF. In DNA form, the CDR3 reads TGCGCCAGCAGAAAGGACGACAACTATGGCTACACCTTC. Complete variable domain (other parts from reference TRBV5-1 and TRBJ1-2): KAGVTQTPRYLIKTRGQQVTLSCSPISGHRSVSWYQQTPGQGLQFLFEYFSETQRNKGNFPGRFSGRQFSNSRSEMNVSTLELGDSALYLCASRKDDNYGYTFGSGTRLTVV.

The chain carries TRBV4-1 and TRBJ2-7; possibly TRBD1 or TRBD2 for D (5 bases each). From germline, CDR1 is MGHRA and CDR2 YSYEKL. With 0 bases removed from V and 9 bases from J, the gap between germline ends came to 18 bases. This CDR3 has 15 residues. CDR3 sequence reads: CASSQDTRDRGVQYF. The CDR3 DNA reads TGCGCCAGCAGCCAAGATACAAGGGACCGGGGTGTGCAGTACTTC.

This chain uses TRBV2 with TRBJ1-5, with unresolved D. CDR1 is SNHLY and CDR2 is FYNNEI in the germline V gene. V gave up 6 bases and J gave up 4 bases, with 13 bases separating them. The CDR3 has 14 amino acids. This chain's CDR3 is CASSEVRGNQPQHF. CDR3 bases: TGTGCCAGCAGCGAGGTGCGGGGAAATCAGCCCCAGCATTTT.

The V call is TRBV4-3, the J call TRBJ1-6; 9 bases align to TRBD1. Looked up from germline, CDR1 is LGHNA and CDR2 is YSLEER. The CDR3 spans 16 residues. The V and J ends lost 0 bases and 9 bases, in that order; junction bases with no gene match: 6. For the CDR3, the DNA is TGCGCCAGCAGCCAAGAGGCCCGGACAGGGGCTTCACCCCTCCACTTT. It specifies CASSQEARTGASPLHF.

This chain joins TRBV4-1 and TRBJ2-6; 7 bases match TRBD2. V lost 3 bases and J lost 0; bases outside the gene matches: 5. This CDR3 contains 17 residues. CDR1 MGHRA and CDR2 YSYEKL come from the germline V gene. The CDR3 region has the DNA TGCGCCAGCAGCCACCCGGGACTACCCTCTGGGGCCAACGTCCTGACTTTC. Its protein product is CASSHPGLPSGANVLTF.

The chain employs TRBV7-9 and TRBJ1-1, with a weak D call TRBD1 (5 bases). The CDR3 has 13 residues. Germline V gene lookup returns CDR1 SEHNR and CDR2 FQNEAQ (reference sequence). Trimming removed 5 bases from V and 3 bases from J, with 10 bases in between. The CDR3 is CASSRRGYTEAFF. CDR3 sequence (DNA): TGTGCCAGCAGCAGACGGGGGTACACTGAAGCTTTCTTT.

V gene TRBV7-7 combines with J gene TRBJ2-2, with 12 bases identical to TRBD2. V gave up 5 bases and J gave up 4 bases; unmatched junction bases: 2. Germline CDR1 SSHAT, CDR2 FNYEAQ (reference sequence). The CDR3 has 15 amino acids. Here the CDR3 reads CASSRTSGTTGELFF. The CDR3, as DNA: TGTGCCAGCAGCCGGACTAGCGGGACCACCGGGGAGCTGTTTTTT.

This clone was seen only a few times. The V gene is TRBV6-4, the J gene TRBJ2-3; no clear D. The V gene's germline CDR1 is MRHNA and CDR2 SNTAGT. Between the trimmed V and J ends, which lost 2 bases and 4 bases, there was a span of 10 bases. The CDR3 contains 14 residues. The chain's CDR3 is CASSDGVGADTQYF. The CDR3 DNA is TGTGCCAGCAGTGACGGGGTTGGCGCAGATACGCAGTATTTT.

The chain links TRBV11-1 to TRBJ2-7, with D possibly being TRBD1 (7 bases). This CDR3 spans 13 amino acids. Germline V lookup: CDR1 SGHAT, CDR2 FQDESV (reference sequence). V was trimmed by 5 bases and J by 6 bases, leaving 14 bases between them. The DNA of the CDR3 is TGTGCCAGCAGCCAGGGGGGAGAGGCCGAGCAGTACTTC. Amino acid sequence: CASSQGGEAEQYF.

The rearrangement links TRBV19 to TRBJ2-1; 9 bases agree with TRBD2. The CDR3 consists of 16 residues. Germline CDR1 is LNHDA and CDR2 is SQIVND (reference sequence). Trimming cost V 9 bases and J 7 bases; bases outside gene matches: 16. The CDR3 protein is CASRPRAGGPGNEQFF. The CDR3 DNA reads TGTGCCAGCCGTCCCCGTGCGGGAGGGCCGGGGAATGAGCAGTTCTTC.

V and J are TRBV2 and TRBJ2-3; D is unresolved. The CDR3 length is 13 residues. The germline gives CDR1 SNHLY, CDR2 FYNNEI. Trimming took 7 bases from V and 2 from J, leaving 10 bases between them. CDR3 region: CASNGPYTDTQYF. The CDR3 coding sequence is TGTGCCAGCAACGGACCCTACACAGATACGCAGTATTTT.

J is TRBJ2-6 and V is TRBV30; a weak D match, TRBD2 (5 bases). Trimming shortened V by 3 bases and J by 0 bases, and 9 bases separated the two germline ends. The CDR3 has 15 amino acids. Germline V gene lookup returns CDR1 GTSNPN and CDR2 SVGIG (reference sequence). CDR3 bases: TGTGCCTGGAGCGCTGACTACTCTGGGGCCAACGTCCTGACTTTC. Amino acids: CAWSADYSGANVLTF.

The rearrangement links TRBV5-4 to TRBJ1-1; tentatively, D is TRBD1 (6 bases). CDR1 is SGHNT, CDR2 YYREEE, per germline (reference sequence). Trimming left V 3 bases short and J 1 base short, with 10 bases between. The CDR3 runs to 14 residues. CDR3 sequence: CASSSGTTNTEAFF. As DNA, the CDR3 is TGTGCCAGCAGCTCGGGGACAACGAACACTGAAGCTTTCTTT.

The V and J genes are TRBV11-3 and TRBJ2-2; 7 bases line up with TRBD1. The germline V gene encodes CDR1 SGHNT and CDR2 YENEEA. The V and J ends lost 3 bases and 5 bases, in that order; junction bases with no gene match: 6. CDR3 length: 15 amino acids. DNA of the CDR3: TGTGCCAGCAGCTTGGGGACAGAAAATACCGGGGAGCTGTTTTTT. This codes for CASSLGTENTGELFF.

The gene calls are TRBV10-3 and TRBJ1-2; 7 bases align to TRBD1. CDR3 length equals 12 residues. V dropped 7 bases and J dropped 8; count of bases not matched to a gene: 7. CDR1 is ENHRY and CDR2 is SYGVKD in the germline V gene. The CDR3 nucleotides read TGTGCCATCACAATGACAGGGTACGGCTACACCTTC. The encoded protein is CAITMTGYGYTF.

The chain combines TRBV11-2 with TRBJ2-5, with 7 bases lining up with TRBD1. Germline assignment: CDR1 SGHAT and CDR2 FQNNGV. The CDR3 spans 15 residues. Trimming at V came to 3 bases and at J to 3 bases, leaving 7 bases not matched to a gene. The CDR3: CASSLRGTVEETQYF. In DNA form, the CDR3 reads TGTGCCAGCAGCTTGAGGGGGACAGTAGAAGAGACCCAGTACTTC. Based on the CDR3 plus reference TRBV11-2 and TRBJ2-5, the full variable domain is EAGVAQSPRYKIIEKRQSVAFWCNPISGHATLYWYQQILGQGPKLLIQFQNNGVVDDSQLPKDRFSAERLKGVDSTLKIQPAKLEDSAVYLCASSLRGTVEETQYFGPGTRLLVL.

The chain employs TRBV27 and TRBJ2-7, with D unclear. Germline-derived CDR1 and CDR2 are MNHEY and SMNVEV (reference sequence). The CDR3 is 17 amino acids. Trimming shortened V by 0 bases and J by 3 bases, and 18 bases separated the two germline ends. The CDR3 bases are TGTGCCAGCAGTTTATCGGGTTGGCAGGCCTCTGGCTACGAGCAGTACTTC. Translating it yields CASSLSGWQASGYEQYF.

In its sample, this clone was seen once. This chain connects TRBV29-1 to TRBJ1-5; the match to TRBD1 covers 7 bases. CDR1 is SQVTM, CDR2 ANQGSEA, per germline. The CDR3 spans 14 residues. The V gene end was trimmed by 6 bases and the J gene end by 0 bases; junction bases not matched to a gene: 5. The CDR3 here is CSVVAGGSNQPQHF. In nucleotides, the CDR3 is TGCAGCGTAGTGGCAGGGGGTAGCAATCAGCCCCAGCATTTT.

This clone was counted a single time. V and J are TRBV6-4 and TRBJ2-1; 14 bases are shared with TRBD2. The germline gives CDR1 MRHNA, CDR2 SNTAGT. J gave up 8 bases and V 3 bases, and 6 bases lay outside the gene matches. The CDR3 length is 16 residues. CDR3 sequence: CASSEKGTSGSHEQFF. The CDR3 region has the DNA TGTGCCAGCAGTGAAAAGGGGACTAGCGGGAGTCATGAGCAGTTCTTC.

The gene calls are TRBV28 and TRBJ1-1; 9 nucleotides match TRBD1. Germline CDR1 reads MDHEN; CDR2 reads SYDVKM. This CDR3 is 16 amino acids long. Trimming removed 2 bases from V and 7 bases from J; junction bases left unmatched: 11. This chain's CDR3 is CASSLLPGTGRIEAFF. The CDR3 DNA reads TGTGCCAGCAGTTTACTCCCAGGGACAGGGAGGATTGAAGCTTTCTTT. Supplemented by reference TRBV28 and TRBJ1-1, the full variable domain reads DVKVTQSSRYLVKRTGEKVFLECVQDMDHENMFWYRQDPGLGLRLIYFSYDVKMKEKGDIPEGYSVSREKKERFSLILESASTNQTSMYLCASSLLPGTGRIEAFFGQGTRLTVV.

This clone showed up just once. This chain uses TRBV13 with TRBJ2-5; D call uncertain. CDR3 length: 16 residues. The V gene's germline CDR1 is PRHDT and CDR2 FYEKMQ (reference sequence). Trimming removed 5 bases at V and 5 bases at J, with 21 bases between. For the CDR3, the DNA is TGTGCCAGCAGCGCTGTCCAGGCCCCCGATCGGGAGACCCAGTACTTC. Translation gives CASSAVQAPDRETQYF.

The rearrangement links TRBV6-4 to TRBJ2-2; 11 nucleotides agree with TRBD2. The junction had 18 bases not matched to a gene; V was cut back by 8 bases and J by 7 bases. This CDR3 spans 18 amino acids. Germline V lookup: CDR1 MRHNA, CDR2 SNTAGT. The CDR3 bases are TGTGCCAGCCGCCGGCGTCCCTTAGGACTAGCGGGCCACGGGGAGCTGTTTTTT. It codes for CASRRRPLGLAGHGELFF.

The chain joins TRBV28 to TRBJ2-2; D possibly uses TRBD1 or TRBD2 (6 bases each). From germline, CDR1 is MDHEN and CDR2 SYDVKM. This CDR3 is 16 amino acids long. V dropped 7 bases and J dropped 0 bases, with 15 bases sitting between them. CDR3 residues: CASTGAGHANTGELFF. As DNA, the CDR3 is TGTGCCAGCACCGGCGCGGGACATGCGAACACCGGGGAGCTGTTTTTT.

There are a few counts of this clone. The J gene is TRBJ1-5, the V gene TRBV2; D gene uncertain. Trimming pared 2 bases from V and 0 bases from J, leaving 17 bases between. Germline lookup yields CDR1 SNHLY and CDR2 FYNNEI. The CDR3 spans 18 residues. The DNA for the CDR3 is TGTGCCAGCAGTGAACCTTTGGCTCAGTCTTATAGCAATCAGCCCCAGCATTTT. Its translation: CASSEPLAQSYSNQPQHF.

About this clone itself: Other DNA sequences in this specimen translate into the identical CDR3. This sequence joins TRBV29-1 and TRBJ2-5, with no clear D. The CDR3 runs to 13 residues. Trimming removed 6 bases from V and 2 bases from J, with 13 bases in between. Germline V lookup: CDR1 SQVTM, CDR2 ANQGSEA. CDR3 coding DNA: TGCAGCGTGGCGCGCCAAATACAAGAGACCCAGTACTTC. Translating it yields CSVARQIQETQYF.